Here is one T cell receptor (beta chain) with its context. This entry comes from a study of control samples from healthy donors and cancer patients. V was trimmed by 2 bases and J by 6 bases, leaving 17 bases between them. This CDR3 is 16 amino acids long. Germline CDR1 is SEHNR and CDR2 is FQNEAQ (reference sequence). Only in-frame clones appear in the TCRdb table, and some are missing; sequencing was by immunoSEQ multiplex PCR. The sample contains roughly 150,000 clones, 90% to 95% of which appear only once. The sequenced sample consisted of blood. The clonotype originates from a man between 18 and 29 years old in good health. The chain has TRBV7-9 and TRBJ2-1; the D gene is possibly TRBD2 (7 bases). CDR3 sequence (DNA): TGTGCCAGCAGCTTATCCGGGGGGCCCGTCGGCAATGAGCAGTTCTTC. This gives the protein CASSLSGGPVGNEQFF.